This TCR beta chain was observed in a study of blood T cell repertoires in COVID-19. Study background: The analysed material was cDNA or gDNA that came from T cells, B-cell-depleted T cells, or PBMCs.

Methods used by the authors: Amplifying reference gene primers gave estimates of nucleated cell counts. TCRdb's table, derived via immunoSEQ multiplex PCR, lists solely in-frame clones and lacks some. Clone size and the V and J calls come from that table; the DNA yielded D and trimming. This table holds about 200,000 clones, approximately 90% found once. V was trimmed by 2 bases and J by 7 bases, leaving 20 bases between them. The CDR3 runs to 16 residues. The germline gives CDR1 ENHRY, CDR2 SYGVKD. This chain uses TRBV10-3 with TRBJ1-1, with a possible D match to TRBD1 (6 bases). The source of this sequence is a man aged 30 to 39 who had recovered from COVID-19. The specimen sequenced was peripheral blood. The CDR3 reads CAISETSRWGQVEAFF. The CDR3 DNA sequence: TGTGCCATCAGTGAGACAAGCCGCTGGGGGCAGGTTGAAGCTTTCTTT.